One T cell receptor (beta chain) is described in this entry. This sample was taken from a study of technical replicates of blood from several donors. The assay was immunoSEQ multiplex PCR, and TCRdb's table has in-frame clones only and misses some. The sample has 55,000 to 80,000 clones; 93% are singletons. The sequenced material came from T cells isolated from PBMCs. This TCR came from a human donor in good health.

The CDR3 here is CASSSLQGTETQYF. Written as DNA, the CDR3 is TGTGCCAGCAGCTCCTTACAGGGGACCGAGACCCAGTACTTC. The chain has TRBV11-2 and TRBJ2-5; 7 nucleotides align to TRBD1. Germline values: CDR1 SGHAT, CDR2 FQNNGV. Trimming at V came to 4 bases and at J to 5 bases, leaving 7 bases not matched to a gene. The CDR3 runs 14 residues.